Following are 2 T cell receptor beta chains from one sample sequenced in a study of blood T cell repertoires in COVID-19 (dated by TCRdb to the early 2020s). Library preparation employed the immunoSEQ multiplex PCR assay. TCRdb provides this immuneACCESS table in a form limited to in-frame rearrangements. Some clones are lacking; in checked studies, under half of them reflect an unresolved V gene, and why the rest are absent is not known. For this sample there are over 65,000 clones; over 80% appear just once. The ten largest clonotypes hold roughly 18% of the sample. Sequenced material: peripheral blood. All receptors come from a man older than 75 with active or convalescent COVID-19.

In its sample, this clone was seen once. This rearrangement joins TRBV7-8 to TRBJ1-3, with D perhaps TRBD1 (5 bases). Looked up from germline, CDR1 is SGHVS and CDR2 is FQNEAQ. This CDR3 has 15 residues. The V gene lost 2 bases and the J gene lost 4 bases, with 12 bases spanning the gap. For the CDR3, the DNA is TGTGCCAGCAGCTTACGCGGGACGTCGGGAAACACCATATATTTT. Translated, it gives CASSLRGTSGNTIYF.

On this clone: A much bigger clone sits one base away, suggesting this may be a read error. The chain recombines TRBV7-9 with TRBJ1-1; D ambiguous. The CDR3 runs 14 residues. Germline loops: CDR1 SEHNR, CDR2 FQNEAQ (reference sequence). Trimming took 3 bases from V and 2 from J, leaving 10 bases between them. CDR3 sequence (DNA): TGTGCCAGCAGCTTCGGCCAGGCAAACACTGAAGCTTTCTTT. It specifies CASSFGQANTEAFF.